The 20 T cell receptor beta chains listed next were all sequenced from one sample in a study of blood T cell repertoires in COVID-19. Clones were read by immunoSEQ multiplex PCR, and TCRdb kept only the in-frame ones, dropping some. Among roughly 30,000 clones listed, almost 85% were seen once. The sample consisted of peripheral blood. The receptors come from a man aged 60-69 years with active COVID-19.

In this sample, this clone turned up a few times. The chain is built from TRBV9 and TRBJ1-3, with 7 bases lining up with TRBD1. Per the germline V gene, CDR1 is SGDLS and CDR2 is YYNGEE. The ends lost 0 bases at V and 5 bases at J; junction bases unmatched: 5. There are 15 residues in the CDR3. The CDR3 loop reads CASSVEGALRNTIYF. As DNA, the CDR3 is TGTGCCAGCAGCGTAGAGGGGGCCCTAAGAAACACCATATATTTT.

The rearrangement uses TRBV5-6 and TRBJ2-2; D ambiguous. Germline CDR1 reads SGHDT; CDR2 reads YYEEEE. The CDR3 runs to 15 residues. The V and J ends lost 0 bases and 1 base respectively, with 7 bases between them. CDR3 in amino acids: CASSLGGVNTGELFF. The CDR3 DNA is TGTGCCAGCAGCTTGGGTGGAGTGAACACCGGGGAGCTGTTTTTT.

The chain couples TRBV9 to TRBJ1-6; D is ambiguous. Trimming shortened V by 0 bases and J by 9 bases, and 10 bases separated the two germline ends. This CDR3 has 14 residues. The germline gives CDR1 SGDLS, CDR2 YYNGEE. CDR3 residues: CASSVGYEGSPLHF. CDR3 DNA sequence: TGTGCCAGCAGCGTAGGGTATGAGGGTTCACCCCTCCACTTT.

The rearrangement uses TRBV6-5 and TRBJ1-2, with TRBD1 identical over 9 bases. The J segment lost 1 base and the V segment lost 10 bases, leaving 10 bases of the junction unmatched. Looked up from germline, CDR1 is MNHEY and CDR2 is SVGAGI. The CDR3 length is 15 residues. The CDR3 DNA follows: TGTGCCACCATCGTCCCGACAGGGGGTAACTATGGCTACACCTTC. Encoded protein: CATIVPTGGNYGYTF.

The chain combines TRBV5-1 with TRBJ1-4; 9 bases align to TRBD1. J was trimmed by 7 bases and V by 2 bases; bases with no gene match: 3. This CDR3 is built from 14 residues. The germline V gene has CDR1 SGHRS and CDR2 YFSETQ. The CDR3 bases are TGCGCCAGCAGCTTTACGACAGGGGGTGAAAAACTGTTTTTT. It yields the protein CASSFTTGGEKLFF. Using reference TRBV5-1 and TRBJ1-4 for the parts outside the CDR3, the full variable domain is KAGVTQTPRYLIKTRGQQVTLSCSPISGHRSVSWYQQTPGQGLQFLFEYFSETQRNKGNFPGRFSGRQFSNSRSEMNVSTLELGDSALYLCASSFTTGGEKLFFGSGTQLSVL.

The V and J genes are TRBV3-1 (or the pseudogene TRBV3-2) and TRBJ2-1; 8 bases line up with TRBD2. This CDR3 has 17 residues. V shed 4 bases and J 6 bases; nucleotides not matched to a gene: 14. The germline gives CDR1 LGHDT, CDR2 YNNKEL (reference sequence). CDR3 region: CASSPHPGGLVLNEQFF. CDR3 nucleotides: TGTGCCAGCAGCCCCCATCCGGGGGGACTAGTCCTCAATGAGCAGTTCTTC.

The rearrangement joins TRBV6-1 to TRBJ2-3, with 10 bases lining up with TRBD2. The CDR3 loop spans 16 amino acids. Unmatched junction bases numbered 7, after V lost 4 bases and J lost 3 bases. The germline V gene encodes CDR1 MNHNS and CDR2 SASEGT. The CDR3 nucleotides are TGTGCCAGCAGTGTCGATCTAGCGGGAGTGACAGATACGCAGTATTTT. It codes for CASSVDLAGVTDTQYF.

This clone was picked up a small number of times. The V gene is TRBV29-1, the J gene TRBJ2-1; a possible D gene is TRBD2 (6 bases). The CDR3 loop spans 14 amino acids. Per germline, CDR1 SQVTM and CDR2 ANQGSEA. Here the CDR3 DNA reads TGCACCGCCACGACTAGGAGCTCCTACAATGAGCAGTTCTTC. It translates to CTATTRSSYNEQFF.

The table lists this clone with a count of one. J is TRBJ2-7 and V is TRBV5-4, with a weak D call TRBD2 (6 bases). Germline V gives CDR1 SGHNT, CDR2 YYREEE (reference sequence). The CDR3 runs 14 residues. With 4 bases removed from V and 7 bases from J, the gap between germline ends came to 18 bases. In DNA form, the CDR3 reads TGTGCCAGCAGCCGTCAGAGGGGAGGAGGGGAGCAGTACTTC. Its protein is CASSRQRGGGEQYF.

The rearrangement links TRBV5-1 to TRBJ2-1; 11 bases map to TRBD2. The junction had 5 bases not matched to a gene; V was cut back by 2 bases and J by 7 bases. The CDR3 contains 15 residues. CDR1 SGHRS and CDR2 YFSETQ come from the germline V gene. The CDR3 nucleotides are TGCGCCAGCAGCTTACTAGCGGGAGTGAAAAATGAGCAGTTCTTC. This encodes CASSLLAGVKNEQFF.

This rearrangement joins TRBV19 to TRBJ2-1; the match to TRBD2 covers 7 bases. Unmatched junction bases numbered 15, after V lost 7 bases and J lost 6 bases. The length of the CDR3 is 16 residues. From germline, CDR1 is LNHDA and CDR2 SQIVND (reference sequence). In DNA, the CDR3 is TGTGCCAGTACCCCAAGGGCGGGAGTTCCTACCAATGAGCAGTTCTTC. Encoded protein: CASTPRAGVPTNEQFF.

The J gene is TRBJ2-3, the V gene TRBV12-5, with TRBD1 as a possible D gene (6 bases). Trimming cost V 6 bases and J 2 bases, with 18 bases left between them. The CDR3 runs to 16 residues. The germline V gene encodes CDR1 LGHNT and CDR2 FRNRAP. The CDR3 here is CASGRGQPGNTDTQYF. The CDR3 DNA reads as TGTGCTAGTGGCAGAGGACAGCCCGGGAACACAGATACGCAGTATTTT.

This chain links TRBV6-1 with TRBJ2-3; 10 bases align to TRBD2. V was clipped by 3 bases and J by 1 base; unmatched bases: 10. The CDR3 loop spans 18 amino acids. Germline V gene data show CDR1 as MNHNS and CDR2 as SASEGT. The CDR3 spells CASSDWGAGGPGTDTQYF. CDR3 nucleotide sequence: TGTGCCAGCAGTGATTGGGGAGCGGGAGGGCCCGGCACAGATACGCAGTATTTT.

The chain carries TRBV29-1 and TRBJ1-2; 10 bases align to TRBD1. V was clipped by 4 bases and J by 8 bases; unmatched bases: 4. The length of the CDR3 is 12 residues. Germline V gene data show CDR1 as SQVTM and CDR2 as ANQGSEA. The CDR3 loop reads CSVGDRGWGYTF. The CDR3 DNA is TGCAGCGTTGGGGACAGGGGATGGGGCTACACCTTC.

The chain combines TRBV5-1 with TRBJ2-7, with D tentatively TRBD2 (5 bases). Germline V gene data show CDR1 as SGHRS and CDR2 as YFSETQ. Trimming removed 5 bases from V and 2 bases from J, with 20 bases in between. The CDR3 consists of 16 residues. The CDR3 reads CASSNLLGRGPYEQYF. The CDR3 DNA sequence: TGCGCCAGCAGTAACCTCTTGGGGAGAGGCCCCTACGAGCAGTACTTC. Full variable domain (missing parts from reference TRBV5-1 and TRBJ2-7): KAGVTQTPRYLIKTRGQQVTLSCSPISGHRSVSWYQQTPGQGLQFLFEYFSETQRNKGNFPGRFSGRQFSNSRSEMNVSTLELGDSALYLCASSNLLGRGPYEQYFGPGTRLTVT.

The chain combines TRBV28 with TRBJ2-7; the D gene is possibly TRBD1 (6 bases). With 3 bases removed from V and 6 bases from J, the gap between germline ends came to 15 bases. The CDR3 runs 14 residues. The germline CDR1 and CDR2 sequences are MDHEN and SYDVKM. The CDR3 protein is CASSLVGAQGEQYF. The DNA for the CDR3 is TGTGCCAGCAGTTTGGTGGGGGCGCAGGGCGAGCAGTACTTC.

This chain joins TRBV18 and TRBJ2-1; D might be TRBD1 (6 bases). V lost 6 bases and J lost 0, with 12 bases in between. This CDR3 is built from 15 residues. The germline CDR1 and CDR2 sequences are KGHSH and LQKENI. CDR3 amino acids: CASSTGLSSYNEQFF. In nucleotides, the CDR3 is TGTGCCAGCTCTACAGGGTTGAGCTCCTACAATGAGCAGTTCTTC.

The chain employs TRBV9 and TRBJ2-2; 13 positions agree with TRBD2. The V gene's germline CDR1 is SGDLS and CDR2 YYNGEE. V gave up 0 bases and J gave up 7 bases; unmatched junction bases: 15. This CDR3 contains 20 residues. CDR3 amino acids: CASSVEHPLAGGPSGGELFF. The CDR3 nucleotides are TGTGCCAGCAGCGTAGAACACCCACTAGCGGGAGGGCCATCGGGCGGGGAGCTGTTTTTT.

This chain links TRBV7-9 with TRBJ2-7; TRBD1 matches at 7 bases. V shed 5 bases, J shed 0 bases, and the junction held 4 bases outside the gene matches. The CDR3 is 14 residues long. The V gene's germline CDR1 is SEHNR and CDR2 FQNEAQ (reference sequence). CDR3 residues: CASSTRDSSYEQYF. CDR3 bases: TGTGCCAGCAGCACCCGGGACAGCTCCTACGAGCAGTACTTC.

The rearrangement joins TRBV6-5 to TRBJ2-5; D perhaps matches TRBD2 (5 bases). In germline, CDR1 is MNHEY, CDR2 SVGAGI. The CDR3 extends over 14 amino acids. Trimming took 4 bases from V and 5 from J, leaving 14 bases between them. The chain's CDR3 is CASSSDAGRETQYF. CDR3 coding DNA: TGTGCCAGCAGTTCTGACGCGGGTCGGGAGACCCAGTACTTC.